This entry features one T cell receptor (beta chain) sequence. CDR3 length: 15 amino acids. V was clipped by 4 bases and J by 7 bases; unmatched bases: 4. Germline V CDR1 and CDR2: MNHNY, SVGAGI (reference sequence). This specimen belongs to a study of T cell responses to AZD1222 COVID-19 vaccine. Repertoires were generated with immunoSEQ multiplex PCR, while TCRdb's copy carries only in-frame clones and drops some. The repertoire holds 68,000 or so clones, more than 70% seen once, with less than 9.5% in the top ten. V is TRBV6-6 and J is TRBJ2-2, with TRBD2 matching 12 bases. The sequence came from an adult in good health. This specimen consisted of peripheral blood, obtained on day 0 of AZD1222 vaccination. CDR3 DNA sequence: TGTGCCAGCAGTTCCAAGGGACTAGCGGGCGGGGAGCTGTTTTTT. Translation: CASSSKGLAGGELFF.